This TCR beta chain was obtained from a study of OX40 agonist ivuxolimab in advanced cancers. Overall study context: A history of anti-PD-1, anti-PD-L1 or anti-CTLA-4 therapy was acceptable, and 40% had some. There were three patients with partial responses, one having hepatocellular carcinoma and two cutaneous melanoma. Points from the study as a whole: Which antigen the expanded peripheral T cells recognized is unknown. Clonal expansion among partial responders at 0.1-3.0 mg/kg ranked near the lowest.

To note about this clone: Its antigen is not identified.

The V and J ends lost 4 bases and 2 bases respectively, with 8 bases between them. CDR1 and CDR2 (germline): LNHDA, SQIVND (reference sequence). This CDR3 region has 13 residues. Profiled with immunoSEQ multiplex PCR; TCRdb holds only in-frame clones, not every one. The sample includes about 79,000 clones, approximately 88% of them seen just once. This clonotype was sampled from an adult with an advanced solid tumor such as melanoma, head and neck, liver or kidney cancer. The chain links TRBV19 to TRBJ1-1; D is undetermined. Here the sequenced sample was CD4+ or CD8+ T cells sorted from blood, taken in a trial of the OX40 agonist ivuxolimab. This chain's CDR3 is CASSSNLNTEAFF. DNA for the CDR3: TGTGCCAGTAGTAGCAACCTCAACACTGAAGCTTTCTTT.